A single sample is the source of the 8 T cell receptor beta chains below, sequenced in a study of CD8 T cells in ankylosing spondylitis. A single record per CDR3 protein comes from TCRdb applying MiXCR to the 5' RACE reads. The table lists around 160,000 distinct CDR3 sequences, around a tenth of them singletons. Sequenced input: blood, either unsorted or a sorted T cell fraction (not recorded which). The receptor set was obtained from a male donor with ankylosing spondylitis or in good health (not recorded which).

This clonotype was counted at least ten times. The chain combines TRBV3-1 with TRBJ2-1, with 11 bases fitting TRBD2. CDR1 is LGHDT and CDR2 is YNNKEL in the germline V gene (reference sequence). With 11 bases clipped from V and 10 bases from J, the junction kept 16 bases outside the gene matches. The CDR3 extends over 15 amino acids. CDR3 protein: CASQKGVSGRDEQFF. DNA for the CDR3: TGTGCCTCACAAAAAGGGGTTAGCGGGAGGGACGAGCAGTTCTTC.

This clonotype was detected ten times or more. The rearrangement links TRBV12-3 or TRBV12-4 to TRBJ1-1; 8 bases align to TRBD1. The length of the CDR3 is 15 residues. V lost 4 bases to trimming and J lost 1 base; unmatched junction nucleotides: 5. The CDR3 bases are TGTGCCAGCAGTTCCCCAGGACAGGGGAACACTGAAGCTTTCTTT. Translation: CASSSPGQGNTEAFF.

At least ten counts were recorded for this clonotype. The V and J genes are TRBV2 and TRBJ2-3, with D perhaps given as TRBD1 or TRBD2 (5 bases each). V dropped 4 bases and J dropped 10 bases, with 18 bases sitting between them. The germline V gene has CDR1 SNHLY and CDR2 FYNNEI. The length of the CDR3 is 14 residues. The DNA for the CDR3 is TGTGCCAGCAGTGCATCTCCGGGGACGGCGGCGCAGTATTTT. Protein product: CASSASPGTAAQYF.

This clonotype was seen ten or more times. The rearrangement links TRBV5-1 to TRBJ2-1, with 7 positions matching TRBD1. The CDR3 is 16 residues long. Germline lookup yields CDR1 SGHRS and CDR2 YFSETQ. After removal of 6 bases from V and 2 bases from J, the junction contained 11 bases not matched to a gene. The CDR3 loop reads CASIPMYRGPYNEQFF. CDR3 DNA sequence: TGCGCCAGCATCCCGATGTACAGGGGACCCTACAATGAGCAGTTCTTC.

J is TRBJ2-7 and V is TRBV7-2; 10 nucleotides match TRBD1. From germline, CDR1 is SGHTA and CDR2 FQGNSA. V shed 3 bases and J 6 bases; nucleotides not matched to a gene: 5. The CDR3 consists of 14 residues. The CDR3 loop reads CASSFLGTGAEQYF. In DNA form, the CDR3 reads TGTGCCAGCAGCTTCCTTGGGACAGGGGCCGAGCAGTACTTC.

In its sample, this clonotype was seen many times. V is TRBV20-1 and J is TRBJ2-7; D unclear. V gave up 1 base and J gave up 5 bases, with 9 bases separating them. CDR3 size: 12 residues. From germline, CDR1 is DFQATT and CDR2 SNEGSKA (reference sequence). The CDR3: CSARGGSHEQYF. The CDR3 DNA is TGCAGTGCTAGAGGGGGAAGTCACGAGCAGTACTTC.

This clonotype has at least ten counts. The V gene is TRBV6-1, the J gene TRBJ2-1; tentatively, D is TRBD2 (6 bases). Germline CDR1 MNHNS, CDR2 SASEGT. Trimming left V 2 bases short and J 5 bases short, with 13 bases between. The CDR3 covers 15 residues. The CDR3 spells CASSERDFPNNEQFF. For the CDR3, the DNA is TGTGCCAGCAGTGAACGGGACTTCCCCAACAATGAGCAGTTCTTC.

This clonotype has ten or more counts. V gene TRBV28 combines with J gene TRBJ2-3; D remains unclear. V was shortened by 7 bases and J by 6 bases, with 8 bases between the two germline ends. The CDR3 covers 11 residues. In germline, CDR1 is MDHEN, CDR2 SYDVKM. CDR3 in DNA: TGTGCCAGCATTGGTGCGGATACGCAGTATTTT. Amino acids: CASIGADTQYF.